The 13 T cell receptor beta chains below were found in one sample sequenced in a study of CD8 T cells in ankylosing spondylitis. TCRdb called the 5' RACE reads again in MiXCR, with one record for every CDR3 protein. In the table there are 200,000 to 300,000 distinct CDR3 sequences, 20% to 30% of which are singletons. The sample comprised blood, either unsorted or a sorted T cell fraction (not recorded which). These receptors were obtained from a male donor with ankylosing spondylitis or in good health (not recorded which).

The CDR3 DNA reads as TGTGCCAGCAGCTCGACGACAGGGTCTGAGCAGTTCTTC. Its translation is CASSSTTGSEQFF. J is TRBJ2-1 and V is TRBV7-6; 7 bases line up with TRBD1. Germline V CDR1 and CDR2: SGHVS, FNYEAQ. CDR3 size: 13 residues. V gave up 4 bases and J gave up 9 bases; unmatched junction bases: 6.

The rearrangement uses TRBV2 and TRBJ1-2; D call uncertain. The CDR3 has 11 amino acids. Germline CDR1 and CDR2: SNHLY and FYNNEI. The V gene lost 7 bases and the J gene lost 8 bases, with 11 bases spanning the gap. DNA for the CDR3: TGTGCCAGCATCTGGGGAGAGGGCTACACCTTC. It encodes CASIWGEGYTF.

At least ten counts were recorded for this clonotype. The J gene is TRBJ2-7, the V gene TRBV3-1; tentatively, D is TRBD2 (6 bases). The germline CDR1 and CDR2 sequences are LGHDT and YNNKEL (reference sequence). The CDR3 has 12 amino acids. V dropped 4 bases and J dropped 3 bases, with 7 bases sitting between them. DNA for the CDR3: TGTGCCAGCAGCCGGCGGGACTACGAGCAGTACTTC. As protein: CASSRRDYEQYF.

This clonotype came up many times. CDR3 amino acids: CASLDGLALKKTQYF. In DNA form, the CDR3 reads TGTGCCAGCCTCGACGGGCTAGCCCTGAAAAAGACCCAGTACTTC. The chain joins TRBV6-2 or TRBV6-3 to TRBJ2-5; D possibly corresponds to TRBD2 (5 bases). In germline, CDR1 is MNHEY, CDR2 SVGEGT. CDR3 length: 15 amino acids. V dropped 8 bases and J dropped 6 bases, with 22 bases sitting between them.

The V and J genes are TRBV20-1 and TRBJ1-1, with TRBD1 matching over 9 bases. Trimming removed 0 bases from V and 4 bases from J; junction bases left unmatched: 9. The CDR3 totals 16 residues. Per germline, CDR1 DFQATT and CDR2 SNEGSKA (reference sequence). This chain's CDR3 is CSARDPRQGVTTEAFF. The CDR3 DNA reads as TGCAGTGCTAGAGATCCGCGACAGGGGGTTACCACTGAAGCTTTCTTT.

The chain is built from TRBV5-5 and TRBJ2-5; D call uncertain. CDR1 is SGHKS and CDR2 is YYEKEE in the germline V gene (reference sequence). The CDR3 covers 14 residues. V lost 1 base and J lost 2, with 9 bases in between. The CDR3 protein is CASSLLPVQETQYF. Here the CDR3 DNA reads TGTGCCAGCAGCTTGTTGCCGGTTCAAGAGACCCAGTACTTC.

This clonotype was recorded many times. V gene TRBV20-1 combines with J gene TRBJ2-5, with 9 nucleotides matching TRBD1. With 3 bases clipped from V and 5 bases from J, the junction kept 10 bases outside the gene matches. Germline-derived CDR1 and CDR2 are DFQATT and SNEGSKA (reference sequence). The CDR3 contains 15 residues. The CDR3 protein is CSASHTYRGPETQYF. The CDR3 DNA reads as TGCAGTGCTAGCCACACTTACAGGGGGCCCGAGACCCAGTACTTC.

This clonotype was picked up a small number of times. The V call is TRBV10-3, the J call TRBJ2-7, with D hard to call. This CDR3 spans 15 amino acids. Germline CDR1 is ENHRY and CDR2 is SYGVKD. V was pared by 8 bases and J by 2 bases, with 19 bases between. The CDR3 sequence is CAISLGITLTYEQYF. The CDR3 region has the DNA TGTGCCATCTCGCTAGGGATCACGCTAACCTACGAGCAGTACTTC.

The rearrangement links TRBV10-3 to TRBJ2-7, with 8 bases that match TRBD1. Germline CDR1 reads ENHRY; CDR2 reads SYGVKD. The CDR3 length is 14 residues. J lost 0 bases, V lost 6 bases, and 4 bases had no gene match. CDR3 bases: TGTGCCATCAGAGGACAGGGAAACTCCTACGAGCAGTACTTC. Its protein product is CAIRGQGNSYEQYF.

This clonotype was recorded at least ten times. The chain recombines TRBV20-1 with TRBJ2-3; 7 bases match TRBD2. Germline CDR1 reads DFQATT; CDR2 reads SNEGSKA (reference sequence). Unmatched junction bases numbered 6, after V lost 3 bases and J lost 0 bases. This CDR3 has 15 residues. The CDR3: CSASWASGSTDTQYF. The CDR3 DNA reads TGCAGTGCTAGTTGGGCTAGCGGTAGCACAGATACGCAGTATTTT.

This clonotype has just a few counts. The rearrangement joins TRBV20-1 to TRBJ2-5; the match to TRBD1 covers 8 bases. Germline-derived CDR1 and CDR2 are DFQATT and SNEGSKA (reference sequence). The ends lost 6 bases at V and 2 bases at J; junction bases unmatched: 11. The CDR3 sequence is 15 residues long. The CDR3 loop reads CSANAPRTGQETQYF. DNA for the CDR3: TGCAGTGCAAACGCCCCCCGGACAGGGCAAGAGACCCAGTACTTC.

This clonotype was seen only a few times. V usage is TRBV12-3 or TRBV12-4 and J usage is TRBJ2-4; 13 bases agree with TRBD2. J gave up 6 bases and V 6 bases, and 5 bases lay outside the gene matches. The CDR3 length is 15 residues. The CDR3 region has the DNA TGTGCCAGCAGCGGGACTAGCGGGGCCCTAAACATTCAGTACTTC. This gives the protein CASSGTSGALNIQYF.

The chain joins TRBV7-8 to TRBJ2-1, with a weak D call TRBD2 (7 bases). Trimming removed 4 bases at V and 4 bases at J, with 26 bases between. Germline assignment: CDR1 SGHVS and CDR2 FQNEAQ. CDR3 length: 19 residues. The CDR3 nucleotides read TGTGCCAGCAGCTCCCTCAGGTTTGGGGGGGGGCCCTCATACAATGAGCAGTTCTTC. It encodes CASSSLRFGGGPSYNEQFF.